Listed below are T cell receptor beta chains from one sample, sequenced in a study of T cells in Graves' hyperthyroidism and ophthalmopathy. One entry per CDR3 protein results from TCRdb running MiXCR on the multiplex PCR reads. In the table there are around 520,000 distinct CDR3 sequences, roughly 24% of which are singletons. The sequenced sample was blood. These receptors were obtained from a young woman with Graves' ophthalmopathy. Each CDR3 is given with its conserved first and last residue. Fields, in order: clone size, V gene, J gene, CDR3 protein. Clone sizes are given selectively: once, few, many, or a class where the clone is expanded.

clone size: many; V gene: TRBV6-9; J gene: TRBJ1-5; CDR3 protein: CASSYLNNQPQHF
clone size: many; V gene: TRBV6-5; J gene: TRBJ2-7; CDR3 protein: CASSSSVAYEQYF
clone size: few; V gene: TRBV12-3/TRBV12-4; J gene: TRBJ1-1; CDR3 protein: CASNLQPNTEAFF
clone size: many; V gene: TRBV20-1; J gene: TRBJ2-4; CDR3 protein: CSARGSDIQYF
clone size: .; V gene: TRBV12-3/TRBV12-4; J gene: TRBJ1-1; CDR3 protein: CASSRLGRANTEAFF
clone size: .; V gene: TRBV6-1; J gene: TRBJ1-2; CDR3 protein: CASSPPGIGRGGYAF
clone size: many; V gene: TRBV6-1; J gene: TRBJ1-2; CDR3 protein: CASSEVGGGVGYTF
clone size: .; V gene: TRBV2; J gene: TRBJ2-5; CDR3 protein: CASSEQGPQETQYF
clone size: many; V gene: TRBV19; J gene: TRBJ1-5; CDR3 protein: CASSIDGPRGNQPQHF
clone size: many; V gene: TRBV20-1; J gene: TRBJ2-7; CDR3 protein: CSATVSSYEQYF
clone size: many; V gene: TRBV2; J gene: TRBJ1-1; CDR3 protein: CASSVAWLNTEAFF
clone size: many; V gene: TRBV12-3/TRBV12-4; J gene: TRBJ1-5; CDR3 protein: CASSWGIGNQPQHF